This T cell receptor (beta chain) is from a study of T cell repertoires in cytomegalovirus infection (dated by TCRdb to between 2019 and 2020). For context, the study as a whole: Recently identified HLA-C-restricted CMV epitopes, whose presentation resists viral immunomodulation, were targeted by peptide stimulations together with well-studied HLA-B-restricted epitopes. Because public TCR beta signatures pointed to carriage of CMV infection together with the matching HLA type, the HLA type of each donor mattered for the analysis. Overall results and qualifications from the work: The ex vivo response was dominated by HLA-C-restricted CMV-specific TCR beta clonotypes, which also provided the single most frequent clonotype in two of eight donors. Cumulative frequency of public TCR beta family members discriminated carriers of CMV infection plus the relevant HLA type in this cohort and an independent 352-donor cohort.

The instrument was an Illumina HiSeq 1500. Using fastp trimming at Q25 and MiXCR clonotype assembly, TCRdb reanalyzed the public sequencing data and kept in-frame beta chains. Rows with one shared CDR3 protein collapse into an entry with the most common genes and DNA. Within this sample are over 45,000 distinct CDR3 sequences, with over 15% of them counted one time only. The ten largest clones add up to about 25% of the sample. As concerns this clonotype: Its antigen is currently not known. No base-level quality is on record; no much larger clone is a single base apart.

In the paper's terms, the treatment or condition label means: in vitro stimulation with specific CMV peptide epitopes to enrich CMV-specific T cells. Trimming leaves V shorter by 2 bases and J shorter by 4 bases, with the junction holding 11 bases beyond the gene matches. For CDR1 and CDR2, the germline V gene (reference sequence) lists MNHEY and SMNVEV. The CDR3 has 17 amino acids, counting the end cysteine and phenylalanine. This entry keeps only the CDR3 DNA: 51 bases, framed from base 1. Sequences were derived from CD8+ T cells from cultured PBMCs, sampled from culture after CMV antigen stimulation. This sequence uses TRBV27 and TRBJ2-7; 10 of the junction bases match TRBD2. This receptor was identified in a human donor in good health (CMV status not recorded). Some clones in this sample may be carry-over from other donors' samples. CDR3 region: CASSLKSLAGDIYEQYF. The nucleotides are TGTGCCAGCAGTTTAAAGTCCCTAGCGGGAGACATTTACGAGCAGTACTTC.